The sequence of this TCR beta chain was determined in a study of T cells in localized non-small cell lung cancer. Findings of the study overall: Across samples, adjacent lung featured a median roughly 50 of the top 100 tumor clones.

CDR1 is SGHNT and CDR2 is YYREEE in the germline V gene (reference sequence). This CDR3 has 13 residues. V shed 4 bases and J shed 1 base, with 8 bases lying between them. Sequencing was performed with immunoSEQ multiplex PCR; in TCRdb, only in-frame clones are kept and a portion is missing. Of about 41,000 clones listed, approximately 83% are singletons. Worth noting for this clone: Its target is unknown.

The gene calls are TRBV5-4 and TRBJ1-1; D uncertain. The sample in question was PBMCs, obtained before any cancer treatment. The TCR originated in a man between 40 and 70 years old with stage II lung adenocarcinoma. The CDR3 is CASSNVQNTEAFF. CDR3 nucleotides: TGTGCCAGCAGCAACGTCCAGAACACTGAAGCTTTCTTT.